Listed below are T cell receptor beta chains from one sample, sequenced in a study of T cell repertoires in cytomegalovirus infection. Each CDR3 protein is one row after TCRdb ran MiXCR on the reads. The sample contains 680,000 or so distinct CDR3 sequences, about 40% of which appear only once. Sequenced input: PBMCs. The origin of the receptors is a human donor in good health (CMV status not recorded). Some clones in this sample may be carry-over from other donors' samples. The CDR3 runs from the conserved cysteine through the conserved F or W. D genes are given only for firm matches. Rows give clone size only sometimes, using once, few, many, or a class for an expanded clone.

size	D	V	J	DNA	CDR3
-	-	TRBV5-1	TRBJ1-1	TGCGCCAGCAGCCCGGGGTGGGGAATGAGCACTGAAGCTTTCTTT	CASSPGWGMSTEAFF
-	TRBD1	TRBV6-1	TRBJ2-7	TGTGCCAGCAGGGAAGCCCAGACAGGGAACTACGAGCAGTACTTC	CASREAQTGNYEQYF
-	-	TRBV7-2	TRBJ1-1	TGTGCCAGCAGCATGGGGACAAGGAACACTGAAGCTTTCTTT	CASSMGTRNTEAFF
-	-	TRBV7-6	TRBJ2-2	TGTGCCAGCAGCCCGTTCACAGGGTTAGACACCGGGGAGCTGTTTTTT	CASSPFTGLDTGELFF
many	-	TRBV7-8	TRBJ1-4	TGTGCCAGCAGCTTAGGGGATGAAAAACTGTTTTTT	CASSLGDEKLFF
many	-	TRBV7-8	TRBJ2-7	TGTGCCAGCAGCTTCAAGGACTACGAGCAGTACTTC	CASSFKDYEQYF
few	TRBD2	TRBV6-1	TRBJ2-4	TGTGCCAGCAGTGAATTTTGGAAGCGGGGGGGCATCTTAGCCAAAAACATTCAGTACTTC	CASSEFWKRGGILAKNIQYF
-	-	TRBV24-1	TRBJ1-5	TGTGCCACCAGTGATTTGACCCGGGGCAATCAGCCCCAGCATTTT	CATSDLTRGNQPQHF
-	-	TRBV12-3/TRBV12-4	TRBJ2-2	TGTGCCAGCAGTGGTATAGACACCGGGGAGCTGTTTTTT	CASSGIDTGELFF
many	-	TRBV12-3/TRBV12-4	TRBJ2-1	TGTGCCAGCAGTTTCTCCAATGAGCAGTTCTTC	CASSFSNEQFF
-	TRBD1	TRBV19	TRBJ2-5	TGTGCCAGTATTATTCAACATTCAGGGGGCCAAGAGACCCAGTACTTC	CASIIQHSGGQETQYF
-	-	TRBV19	TRBJ2-3	TGTGCCAGTAGTATCGTCAGGGCGCGAACCACAGATACGCAGTATTTT	CASSIVRARTTDTQYF
-	-	TRBV11-1	TRBJ2-7	TGTGCCAGCAGCTTAGTTCGGGGGTTCTCCTACGAGCAGTACTTC	CASSLVRGFSYEQYF
-	TRBD1	TRBV29-1	TRBJ2-5	TGCAGCGTTCAGGGGGCCGAAAAAGAGACCCAGTACTTC	CSVQGAEKETQYF
-	-	TRBV12-3/TRBV12-4	TRBJ2-7	TGTGCCAGCAGCCCCGTCGTCGGGGACTACGAGCAGTACTTC	CASSPVVGDYEQYF
few	-	TRBV19	TRBJ1-1	TGTGCCAGTAGTGAACACGAATACACTGAAGCTTTCTTT	CASSEHEYTEAFF
few	-	TRBV20-1	TRBJ1-6	TGCAGTGCTAGGAGAACAGACTATAATTCACCCCTCCACTTT	CSARRTDYNSPLHF
many	TRBD1	TRBV7-6	TRBJ2-1	TGTGCCAGCAGCTTAGGCGGACAGGGGGCCTACAATGAGCAGTTCTTC	CASSLGGQGAYNEQFF
-	-	TRBV28	TRBJ2-1	TGTGCCAGCAGGTTTCCCTTATCTAGCGCCAGCTCCTACAATGAGCAGTTCTTC	CASRFPLSSASSYNEQFF
-	-	TRBV5-3	TRBJ2-7	TGTGCCAGCAGCTTGGATGGCATATACGAGCAGTACTTC	CASSLDGIYEQYF
few	-	TRBV11-2	TRBJ2-1	TGTGCCAGCAGCTTGGTAGTGTATGAGCAGTTCTTC	CASSLVVYEQFF
few	TRBD1	TRBV19	TRBJ2-2	TGTGCCAGTAGTCCTTCGGACAGGGCCCCCGGGGAGCTGTTTTTT	CASSPSDRAPGELFF
few	TRBD1	TRBV12-3/TRBV12-4	TRBJ1-6	TGTGCCAGCAGTGGGACAGGGACCTCGAGTTCACCCCTCCACTTT	CASSGTGTSSSPLHF
few	-	TRBV7-2	TRBJ1-1	TGTGCCAGCAGCTTCCGTTCTTCCGTCCCCGGGGTGGCAGCTTTCTTT	CASSFRSSVPGVAAFF
-	-	TRBV6-4	TRBJ1-2	TGTGCCAGCAGTTTACGCCTCCTCTTTGGTGGCTACACCTTC	CASSLRLLFGGYTF
-	-	TRBV6-1	TRBJ2-1	TGTGCCAGCAGCCCCCGACTCAATGAGCAGTTCTTC	CASSPRLNEQFF